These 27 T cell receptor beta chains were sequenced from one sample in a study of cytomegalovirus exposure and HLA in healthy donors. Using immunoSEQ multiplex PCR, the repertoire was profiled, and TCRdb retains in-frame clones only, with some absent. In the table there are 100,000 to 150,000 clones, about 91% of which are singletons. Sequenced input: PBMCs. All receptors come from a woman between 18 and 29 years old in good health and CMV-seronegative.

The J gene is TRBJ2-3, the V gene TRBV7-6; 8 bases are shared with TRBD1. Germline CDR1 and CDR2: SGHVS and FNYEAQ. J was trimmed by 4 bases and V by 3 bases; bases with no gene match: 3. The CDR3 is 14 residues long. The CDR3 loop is CASSFDRGADTQYF. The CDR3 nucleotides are TGTGCCAGCAGCTTCGACAGGGGAGCAGATACGCAGTATTTT.

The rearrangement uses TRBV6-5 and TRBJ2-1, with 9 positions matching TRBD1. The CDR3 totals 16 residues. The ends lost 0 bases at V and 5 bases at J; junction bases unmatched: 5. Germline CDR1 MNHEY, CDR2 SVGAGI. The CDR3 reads CASSYSSGQGDNEQFF. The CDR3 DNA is TGTGCCAGCAGTTACTCCTCGGGACAGGGAGACAATGAGCAGTTCTTC.

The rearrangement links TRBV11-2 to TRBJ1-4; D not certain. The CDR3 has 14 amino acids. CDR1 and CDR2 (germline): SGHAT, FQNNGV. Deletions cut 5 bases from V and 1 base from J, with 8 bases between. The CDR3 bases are TGTGCCAGCAGCCCCTCCGGAACTAATGAAAAACTGTTTTTT. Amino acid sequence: CASSPSGTNEKLFF.

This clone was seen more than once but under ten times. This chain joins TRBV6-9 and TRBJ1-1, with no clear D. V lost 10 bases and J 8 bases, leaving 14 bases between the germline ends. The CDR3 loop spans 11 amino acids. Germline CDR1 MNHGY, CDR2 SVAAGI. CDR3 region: CANTPRSEAFF. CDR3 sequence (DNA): TGTGCCAACACTCCTAGGTCCGAAGCTTTCTTT.

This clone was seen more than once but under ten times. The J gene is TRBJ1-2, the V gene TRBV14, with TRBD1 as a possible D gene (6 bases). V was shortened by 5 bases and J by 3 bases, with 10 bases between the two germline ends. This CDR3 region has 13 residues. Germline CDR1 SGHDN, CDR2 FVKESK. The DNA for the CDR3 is TGTGCCAGCAGCATTTCAGGGGACTATGGCTACACCTTC. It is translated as CASSISGDYGYTF. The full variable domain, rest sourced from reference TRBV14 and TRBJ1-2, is EAGVTQFPSHSVIEKGQTVTLRCDPISGHDNLYWYRRVMGKEIKFLLHFVKESKQDESGMPNNRFLAERTGGTYSTLKVQPAELEDSGVYFCASSISGDYGYTFGSGTRLTVV.

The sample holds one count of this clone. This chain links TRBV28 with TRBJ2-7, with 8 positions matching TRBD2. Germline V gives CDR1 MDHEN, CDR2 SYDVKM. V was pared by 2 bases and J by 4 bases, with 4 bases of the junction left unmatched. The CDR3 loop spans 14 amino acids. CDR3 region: CASSLSGSAYEQYF. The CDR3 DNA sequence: TGTGCCAGCAGTTTAAGCGGGAGCGCGTACGAGCAGTACTTC.

The CDR3 reads CASSLETSGQETQYF. The CDR3 region has the DNA TGCGCCAGCAGCTTGGAAACTAGCGGACAAGAGACCCAGTACTTC. The rearrangement uses TRBV5-1 and TRBJ2-5; 8 nucleotides agree with TRBD2. CDR1 SGHRS and CDR2 YFSETQ come from the germline V gene. CDR3 length: 15 residues. Trimming removed 0 bases from V and 2 bases from J; junction bases left unmatched: 3.

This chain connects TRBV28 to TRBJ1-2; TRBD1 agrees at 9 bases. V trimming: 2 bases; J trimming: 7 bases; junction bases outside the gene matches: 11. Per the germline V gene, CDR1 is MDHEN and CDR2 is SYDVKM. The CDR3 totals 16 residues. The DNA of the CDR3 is TGTGCCAGCAGTTTAGGCCTAAGACAGGGGGTGCCTGGCTACACCTTC. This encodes CASSLGLRQGVPGYTF.

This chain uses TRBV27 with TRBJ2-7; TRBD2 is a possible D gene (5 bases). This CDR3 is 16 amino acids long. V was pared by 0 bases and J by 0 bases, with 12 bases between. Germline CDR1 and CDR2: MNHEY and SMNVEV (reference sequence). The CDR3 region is CASSLSIERSSYEQYF. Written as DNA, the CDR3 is TGTGCCAGCAGTTTATCGATTGAGCGGAGCTCCTACGAGCAGTACTTC.

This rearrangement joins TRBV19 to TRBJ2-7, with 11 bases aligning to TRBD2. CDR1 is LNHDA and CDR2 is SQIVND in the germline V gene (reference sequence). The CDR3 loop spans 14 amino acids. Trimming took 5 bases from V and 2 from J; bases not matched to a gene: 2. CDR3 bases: TGTGCCAGTAGTCTAGCGGGAGGAACCTACGAGCAGTACTTC. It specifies CASSLAGGTYEQYF.

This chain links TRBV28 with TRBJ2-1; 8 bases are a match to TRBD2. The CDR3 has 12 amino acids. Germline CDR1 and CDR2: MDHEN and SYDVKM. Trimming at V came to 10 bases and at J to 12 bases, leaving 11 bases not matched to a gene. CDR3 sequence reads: CATRTSMNRQFF. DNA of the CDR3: TGTGCCACTCGGACTAGCATGAATAGGCAGTTCTTC.

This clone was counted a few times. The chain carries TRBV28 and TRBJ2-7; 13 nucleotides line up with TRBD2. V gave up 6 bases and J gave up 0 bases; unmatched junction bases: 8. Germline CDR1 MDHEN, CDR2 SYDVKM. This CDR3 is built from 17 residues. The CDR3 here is CASRPGLAGKHSYEQYV. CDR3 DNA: TGTGCCAGCAGACCGGGACTAGCGGGGAAACACTCCTACGAGCAGTACGTC.

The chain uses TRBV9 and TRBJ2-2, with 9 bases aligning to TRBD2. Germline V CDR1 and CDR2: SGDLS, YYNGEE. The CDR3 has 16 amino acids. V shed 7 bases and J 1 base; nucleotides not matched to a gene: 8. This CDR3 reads CASADAAGGNTGELFF. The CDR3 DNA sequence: TGTGCCAGCGCGGACGCAGCGGGAGGGAACACCGGGGAGCTGTTTTTT.

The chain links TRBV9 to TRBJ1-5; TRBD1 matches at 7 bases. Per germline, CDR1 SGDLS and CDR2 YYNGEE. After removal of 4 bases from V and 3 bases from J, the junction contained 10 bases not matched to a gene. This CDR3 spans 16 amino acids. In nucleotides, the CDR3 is TGTGCCAGCAGCTCAGGGGACAGCCATTTCAATCAGCCCCAGCATTTT. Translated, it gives CASSSGDSHFNQPQHF.

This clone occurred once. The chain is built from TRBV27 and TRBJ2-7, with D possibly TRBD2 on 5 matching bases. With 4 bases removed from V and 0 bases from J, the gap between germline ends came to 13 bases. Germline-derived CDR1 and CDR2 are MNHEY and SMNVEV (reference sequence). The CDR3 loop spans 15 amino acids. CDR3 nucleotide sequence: TGTGCCAGCAGTTGGGCGGCCACTAGCTCCTACGAGCAGTACTTC. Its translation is CASSWAATSSYEQYF.

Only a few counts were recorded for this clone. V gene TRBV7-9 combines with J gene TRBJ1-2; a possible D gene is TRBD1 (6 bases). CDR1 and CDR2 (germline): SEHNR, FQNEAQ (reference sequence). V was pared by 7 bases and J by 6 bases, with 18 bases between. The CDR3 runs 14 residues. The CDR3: CASNDWTVRDGYTF. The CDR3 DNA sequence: TGTGCCAGCAACGATTGGACAGTCAGGGATGGCTACACCTTC.

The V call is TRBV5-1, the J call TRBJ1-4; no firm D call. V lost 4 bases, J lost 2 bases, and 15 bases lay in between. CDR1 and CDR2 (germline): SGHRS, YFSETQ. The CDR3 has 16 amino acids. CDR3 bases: TGCGCCAGCAGCCCGGTTTTTCGGGGTACTAATGAAAAACTGTTTTTT. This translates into CASSPVFRGTNEKLFF.

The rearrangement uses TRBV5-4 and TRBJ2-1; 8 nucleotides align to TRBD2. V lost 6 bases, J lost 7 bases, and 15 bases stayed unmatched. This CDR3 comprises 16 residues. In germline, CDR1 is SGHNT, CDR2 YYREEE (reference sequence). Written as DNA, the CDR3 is TGTGCCAGCATCACCATGAGTAGCGGGACTAAGAATGAGCAGTTCTTC. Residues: CASITMSSGTKNEQFF.

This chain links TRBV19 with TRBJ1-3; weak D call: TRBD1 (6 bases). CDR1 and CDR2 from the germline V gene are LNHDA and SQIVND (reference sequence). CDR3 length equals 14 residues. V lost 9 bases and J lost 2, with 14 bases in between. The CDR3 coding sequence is TGTGCCAGCCCCCAGGGGTGGCCTGGAAACACCATATATTTT. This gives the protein CASPQGWPGNTIYF.

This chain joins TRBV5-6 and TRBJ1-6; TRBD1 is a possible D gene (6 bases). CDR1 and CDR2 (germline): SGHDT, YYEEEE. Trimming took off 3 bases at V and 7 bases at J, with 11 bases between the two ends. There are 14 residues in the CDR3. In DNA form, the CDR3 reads TGTGCCAGCAGCTCCGCAGGGGTCAATTCACCCCTCCACTTT. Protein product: CASSSAGVNSPLHF. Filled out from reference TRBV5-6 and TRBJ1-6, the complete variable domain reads DAGVTQSPTHLIKTRGQQVTLRCSPKSGHDTVSWYQQALGQGPQFIFQYYEEEERQRGNFPDRFSGHQFPNYSSELNVNALLLGDSALYLCASSSAGVNSPLHFGNGTRLTVT.

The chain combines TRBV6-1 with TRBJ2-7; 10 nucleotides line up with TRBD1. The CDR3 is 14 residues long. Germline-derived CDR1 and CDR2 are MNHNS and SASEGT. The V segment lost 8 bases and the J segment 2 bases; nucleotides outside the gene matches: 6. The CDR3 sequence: CASARDRGPYEQYV. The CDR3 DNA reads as TGTGCCAGCGCCCGGGACAGGGGTCCCTACGAGCAGTACGTC.

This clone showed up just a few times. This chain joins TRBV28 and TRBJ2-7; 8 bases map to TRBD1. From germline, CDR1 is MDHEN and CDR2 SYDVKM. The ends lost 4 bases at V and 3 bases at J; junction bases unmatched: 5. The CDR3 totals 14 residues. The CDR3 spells CASSSRDRLYEQYV. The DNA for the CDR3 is TGTGCCAGCAGTTCCCGGGACAGGCTCTACGAGCAGTACGTC.

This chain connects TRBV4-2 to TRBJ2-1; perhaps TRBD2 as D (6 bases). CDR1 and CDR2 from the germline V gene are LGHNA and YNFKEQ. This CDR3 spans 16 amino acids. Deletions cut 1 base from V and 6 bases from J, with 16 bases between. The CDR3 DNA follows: TGTGCCAGCAGCCAAGTTACCAGCGGGCCCTTCAATGAGCAGTTCTTC. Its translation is CASSQVTSGPFNEQFF.

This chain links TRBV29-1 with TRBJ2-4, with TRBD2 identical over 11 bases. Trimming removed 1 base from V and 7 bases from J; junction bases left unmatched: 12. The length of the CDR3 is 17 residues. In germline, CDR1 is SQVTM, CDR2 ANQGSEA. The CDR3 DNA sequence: TGCAGCGTTGAAGGGGTAGCGGGGGGGCCGTGGGTTAACATTCAGTACTTC. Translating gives CSVEGVAGGPWVNIQYF. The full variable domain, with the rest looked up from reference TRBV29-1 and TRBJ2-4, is SAVISQKPSRDICQRGTSLTIQCQVDSQVTMMFWYRQQPGQSLTLIATANQGSEATYESGFVIDKFPISRPNLTFSTLTVSNMSPEDSSIYLCSVEGVAGGPWVNIQYFGAGTRLSVL.

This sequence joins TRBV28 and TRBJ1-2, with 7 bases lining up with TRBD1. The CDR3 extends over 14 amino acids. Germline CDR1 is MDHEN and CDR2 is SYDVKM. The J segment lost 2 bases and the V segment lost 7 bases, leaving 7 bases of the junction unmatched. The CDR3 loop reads CASNRGYDNYGYTF. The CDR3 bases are TGTGCCAGCAACAGGGGATATGACAACTATGGCTACACCTTC.

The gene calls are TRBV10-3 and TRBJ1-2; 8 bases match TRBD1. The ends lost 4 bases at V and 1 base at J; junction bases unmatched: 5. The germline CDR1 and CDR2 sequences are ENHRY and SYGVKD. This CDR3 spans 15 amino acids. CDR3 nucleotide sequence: TGTGCCATCAGTGGGCCGGGACAGGATAACTATGGCTACACCTTC. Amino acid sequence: CAISGPGQDNYGYTF.

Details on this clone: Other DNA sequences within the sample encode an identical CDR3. This CDR3 reads CAWRGQGNTEAFF. In DNA form, the CDR3 reads TGTGCCTGGAGGGGACAGGGAAACACTGAAGCTTTCTTT. V usage is TRBV30 and J usage is TRBJ1-1; TRBD1 matches at 9 bases. This CDR3 spans 13 amino acids. Germline trimming cut 3 bases from V and 2 bases from J; bases unmatched to any gene: 1. Germline values: CDR1 GTSNPN, CDR2 SVGIG (reference sequence).